This TCR beta chain is from a study of cytomegalovirus exposure and HLA in healthy donors. The study's findings and limits: Of the V segments, some could not be distinguished, including TRBV6-2 and TRBV6-3, and were excluded.

This CDR3 has 17 residues. Germline values: CDR1 SGHNT, CDR2 YYREEE (reference sequence). Trimming took 2 bases from V and 6 from J; bases not matched to a gene: 14. As concerns this clone: As yet, its antigen is unknown.

Use of 60 Vbeta and 13 Jbeta primers characterized the PCR. Clones were sequenced by immunoSEQ multiplex PCR, and TCRdb holds only the in-frame ones, with some missing. The repertoire holds approximately 160,000 clones, with 65% to 90% as singletons. V gene TRBV5-4 combines with J gene TRBJ2-1; 7 positions match TRBD1. Sequenced: PBMCs. This TCR derives from a human donor in good health. CDR3 amino acids: CASSFGLGQRGANEQFF. In DNA, the CDR3 is TGTGCCAGCAGCTTTGGCTTGGGACAGCGAGGGGCCAATGAGCAGTTCTTC.